The clone carrying this T cell receptor (beta chain) was seen at least ten times. A universal primer site was created by template switching, with the cDNA bearing unique molecular identifiers. TCRdb re-called the 5' RACE reads with MiXCR, one entry per CDR3 protein. The repertoire holds under 500,000 distinct CDR3 sequences, with 14% as singletons. This CDR3 has 11 residues. Trimming took 3 bases from V and 5 from J, leaving 7 bases between them. Germline assignment: CDR1 SQVTM and CDR2 ANQGSEA. The sample is drawn from a study of identical twins. A further study also used this sample, focusing on yellow fever vaccine responses in identical twins.

The sequence came from a woman younger than 35 in good health. The chain is built from TRBV29-1 and TRBJ2-5; the D gene could be TRBD1 or TRBD2 (5 bases each). Material for sequencing was CD4+ T cells sorted from blood. For the CDR3, the DNA is TGCAGCGTTGAGAGGGGCGAGACCCAGTACTTC. As protein: CSVERGETQYF.